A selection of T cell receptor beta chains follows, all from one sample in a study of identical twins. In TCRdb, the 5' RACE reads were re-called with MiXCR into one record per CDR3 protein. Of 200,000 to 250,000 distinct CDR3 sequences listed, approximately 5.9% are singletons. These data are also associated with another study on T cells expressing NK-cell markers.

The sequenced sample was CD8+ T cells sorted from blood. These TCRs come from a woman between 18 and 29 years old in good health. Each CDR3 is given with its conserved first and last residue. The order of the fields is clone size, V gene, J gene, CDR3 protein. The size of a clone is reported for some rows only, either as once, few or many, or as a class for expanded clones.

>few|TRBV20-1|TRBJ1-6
CSARDRRGDLEDSPLHF
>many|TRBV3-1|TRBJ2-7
CASSQDRQGAYEQYF
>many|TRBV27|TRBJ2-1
CASSVRGGYLPTEQFF
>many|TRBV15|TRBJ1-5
CATSREGLSRPQHF
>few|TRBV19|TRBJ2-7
CASSINPRVEQYF
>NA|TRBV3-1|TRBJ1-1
CASSQGSRGREVAEAFF
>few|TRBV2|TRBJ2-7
CASSDSVGAYEQYF
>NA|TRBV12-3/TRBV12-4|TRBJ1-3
CASSPGRSGNTIYF
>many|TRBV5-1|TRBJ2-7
CASSLVADYEQYF
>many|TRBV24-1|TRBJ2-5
CATTRGRGQWETQYF
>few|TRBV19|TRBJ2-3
CASSIDLGGTADTQYF
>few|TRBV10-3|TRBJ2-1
CAISESRGNRGEQFF
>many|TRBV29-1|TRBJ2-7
CSVEEWDPYEQYF
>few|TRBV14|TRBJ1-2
CASPFRTGDGGYTF